This TCR beta chain was obtained from a study of cytomegalovirus exposure and HLA in healthy donors. This clone appeared a single time. V lost 3 bases and J lost 10; bases outside the gene matches: 14. CDR1 SGHRS and CDR2 YFSETQ come from the germline V gene. The CDR3 runs to 16 residues. A multiplex PCR was run with 60 Vbeta primers and 13 Jbeta primers. Method: immunoSEQ multiplex PCR; TCRdb's copy keeps in-frame clones and lacks some. This sample carries over 95,000 clones, approximately 69% of them seen once, and the ten largest clones take 4% to 5%. Healthy individuals who donated bone marrow served as the donors.

This chain connects TRBV5-1 to TRBJ2-5; 11 bases map to TRBD2. The clonotype comes from a woman in her thirties or forties in good health and CMV-seropositive. The sample consisted of PBMCs. The CDR3 bases are TGCGCCAGCAGCTCCAGCTCCTTGATAGCGGGAGGGGGCCAGTACTTC. Its translation is CASSSSSLIAGGGQYF. The complete variable domain, with remaining parts taken from reference TRBV5-1 and TRBJ2-5, reads KAGVTQTPRYLIKTRGQQVTLSCSPISGHRSVSWYQQTPGQGLQFLFEYFSETQRNKGNFPGRFSGRQFSNSRSEMNVSTLELGDSALYLCASSSSSLIAGGGQYFGPGTRLLVL.